One and the same sample provided the 22 T cell receptor beta chains below, sequenced in a study of blood T cell repertoires in COVID-19. The repertoire was sequenced with immunoSEQ multiplex PCR; TCRdb's copy has only in-frame clones and lacks some. The sample records more than 100,000 clones, 86% being singletons. The sequenced sample was peripheral blood. The receptors stem from a man aged 35 to 55 with acute or convalescent COVID-19.

The chain combines TRBV19 with TRBJ2-1, with 12 bases identical to TRBD2. The germline CDR1 and CDR2 sequences are LNHDA and SQIVND (reference sequence). Trimming removed 6 bases from V and 7 bases from J; junction bases left unmatched: 7. The CDR3 has 15 amino acids. The CDR3 loop is CASSRLAGVGNEQFF. The CDR3 DNA sequence: TGTGCCAGTAGCCGACTAGCGGGGGTTGGGAATGAGCAGTTCTTC.

This CDR3 reads CASKDRGTEAFF. The CDR3 bases are TGTGCCAGTAAGGACAGGGGGACTGAAGCTTTCTTT. This sequence joins TRBV19 and TRBJ1-1; TRBD1 agrees at 10 bases. The germline V gene encodes CDR1 LNHDA and CDR2 SQIVND (reference sequence). The CDR3 sequence is 12 residues long. Germline trimming cut 7 bases from V and 5 bases from J; bases unmatched to any gene: 1.

The gene calls are TRBV11-1 and TRBJ2-1; unclear D gene. V was cut by 1 base and J by 10 bases, with 8 bases left in between. This CDR3 has 12 amino acids. In germline, CDR1 is SGHAT, CDR2 FQDESV (reference sequence). Here the CDR3 DNA reads TGTGCCAGCAGCTTAGATGAGACAGAGCAGTTCTTC. Translated, it gives CASSLDETEQFF.

The chain carries TRBV30 and TRBJ1-1; D call uncertain. The V end lost 5 bases, the J end lost 0 bases, and 13 bases lay between the germline ends. The germline gives CDR1 GTSNPN, CDR2 SVGIG (reference sequence). This CDR3 contains 14 residues. CDR3 in amino acids: CAWEEATMNTEAFF. The CDR3, as DNA: TGTGCCTGGGAAGAGGCCACCATGAACACTGAAGCTTTCTTT. Based on the CDR3 plus reference TRBV30 and TRBJ1-1, the full variable domain is SQTIHQWPATLVQPVGSPLSLECTVEGTSNPNLYWYRQAAGRGLQLLFYSVGIGQISSEVPQNLSASRPQDRQFILSSKKLLLSDSGFYLCAWEEATMNTEAFFGQGTRLTVV.

The chain has TRBV6-5 and TRBJ2-2; the D is unclear. The CDR3 totals 12 residues. V was clipped by 4 bases and J by 10 bases, with 10 bases between them. The germline V gene has CDR1 MNHEY and CDR2 SVGAGI. For the CDR3, the DNA is TGTGCCAGCAGTTCCCCAAGCGAGGAGCTGTTTTTT. It translates to CASSSPSEELFF.

V usage is TRBV27 and J usage is TRBJ1-1, with D possibly being TRBD1 (5 bases). CDR3 length equals 13 residues. The ends were cut back, 2 bases at V and 8 bases at J, with 12 bases in the middle. Germline V gene sequence: CDR1 MNHEY, CDR2 SMNVEV (reference sequence). The CDR3 protein is CASSLRGQGEAFF. The CDR3 DNA is TGTGCCAGCAGTTTAAGGGGTCAGGGCGAAGCTTTCTTT.

The J gene is TRBJ1-5, the V gene TRBV30, with a weak D call TRBD1 (5 bases). Germline V gene lookup returns CDR1 GTSNPN and CDR2 SVGIG (reference sequence). There are 20 residues in the CDR3. Between the trimmed V and J ends, which lost 1 base and 0 bases, there was a span of 25 bases. CDR3 in amino acids: CAWSAQPGTPPWGSNQPQHF. The CDR3 region has the DNA TGTGCCTGGAGTGCACAGCCCGGGACTCCTCCCTGGGGTAGCAATCAGCCCCAGCATTTT.

This chain connects TRBV20-1 to TRBJ1-2; 7 nucleotides match TRBD1. The CDR3 covers 14 residues. CDR1 is DFQATT, CDR2 SNEGSKA, per germline (reference sequence). Germline trimming cut 3 bases from V and 4 bases from J; bases unmatched to any gene: 8. The CDR3 loop reads CSASLGTVSYGYTF. The CDR3, as DNA: TGCAGTGCTAGTCTCGGGACAGTGTCCTATGGCTACACCTTC.

Here the CDR3 reads CASSQGVGYEQYF. CDR3 nucleotides: TGTGCCAGCAGCCAAGGAGTCGGGTACGAGCAGTACTTC. V gene TRBV14 combines with J gene TRBJ2-7; no clear D gene. This CDR3 is built from 13 residues. The germline V gene encodes CDR1 SGHDN and CDR2 FVKESK. The V end lost 1 base, the J end lost 4 bases, and 8 bases lay between the germline ends.

The chain uses TRBV5-1 and TRBJ2-1; TRBD2 might be the D (6 bases). Deletions cut 1 base from V and 8 bases from J, with 16 bases between. The germline gives CDR1 SGHRS, CDR2 YFSETQ. The CDR3 covers 15 residues. CDR3 protein: CASSLWDGSSDEQFF. The DNA of the CDR3 is TGCGCCAGCAGCTTGTGGGACGGGAGCTCGGATGAGCAGTTCTTC.

The chain links TRBV2 to TRBJ2-1; the match to TRBD2 covers 10 bases. The CDR3 covers 13 residues. V shed 8 bases, J shed 8 bases, and the junction held 6 bases outside the gene matches. Germline V gene lookup returns CDR1 SNHLY and CDR2 FYNNEI. In nucleotides, the CDR3 is TGTGCCAGCCCCCTAGCGGGAGAGTATGAGCAGTTCTTC. Translated: CASPLAGEYEQFF. The whole variable domain, remainder taken from reference TRBV2 and TRBJ2-1, is EPEVTQTPSHQVTQMGQEVILRCVPISNHLYFYWYRQILGQKVEFLVSFYNNEISEKSEIFDDQFSVERPDGSNFTLKIRSTKLEDSAMYFCASPLAGEYEQFFGPGTRLTVL.

The CDR3 sequence: CAWSEQGPYTEAFF. CDR3 sequence (DNA): TGTGCCTGGAGTGAACAGGGGCCATACACTGAAGCTTTCTTT. The chain employs TRBV30 and TRBJ1-1, with TRBD1 matching 7 bases. The V gene's germline CDR1 is GTSNPN and CDR2 SVGIG (reference sequence). The CDR3 totals 14 residues. With V trimmed by 1 base and J by 3 bases, 5 bases remained unmatched.

The genes are TRBV4-1 and TRBJ1-1, with TRBD1 matching over 7 bases. This CDR3 is 15 amino acids long. Losses at the gene ends were 2 bases for V and 3 bases for J; bases not matched to a gene: 6. Germline CDR1 and CDR2: MGHRA and YSYEKL. DNA of the CDR3: TGCGCCAGCAGCCAAAGACAGGGATCGGACACTGAAGCTTTCTTT. As protein: CASSQRQGSDTEAFF.

The chain combines TRBV19 with TRBJ1-1; D might be TRBD1 (5 bases). CDR1 LNHDA and CDR2 SQIVND come from the germline V gene (reference sequence). CDR3 length: 13 amino acids. V lost 3 bases, J lost 2 bases, and 7 bases lay in between. Here the CDR3 DNA reads TGTGCCAGTAGTATGGACACTAACACTGAAGCTTTCTTT. It yields the protein CASSMDTNTEAFF.

The chain recombines TRBV5-8 with TRBJ1-3, with D tentatively TRBD1 (5 bases). Trimming removed 1 base at V and 0 bases at J, with 11 bases between. CDR3 length: 16 amino acids. The germline CDR1 and CDR2 sequences are SGHTS and YDEGEE. The chain's CDR3 is CASSLWQGSSGNTIYF. As DNA, the CDR3 is TGTGCCAGCAGCTTGTGGCAGGGCTCCTCTGGAAACACCATATATTTT.

The rearrangement joins TRBV2 to TRBJ1-1, with TRBD1 as a possible D gene (5 bases). The CDR3 is made up of 18 amino acids. V gave up 2 bases and J gave up 1 base, with 20 bases separating them. CDR1 is SNHLY, CDR2 FYNNEI, per germline. The CDR3 sequence is CASSEWVRVGRRNTEAFF. As DNA, the CDR3 is TGTGCCAGCAGTGAATGGGTCAGGGTAGGGCGGCGGAACACTGAAGCTTTCTTT.

This chain links TRBV4-2 with TRBJ1-2; tentative D call: TRBD1 (5 bases). This CDR3 spans 17 amino acids. V was clipped by 1 base and J by 1 base, with 16 bases between them. Germline CDR1 LGHNA, CDR2 YNFKEQ. The CDR3 protein is CASSQVGQGAYNYGYTF. In DNA form, the CDR3 reads TGTGCCAGCAGCCAAGTCGGGCAAGGGGCCTATAACTATGGCTACACCTTC.

The V call is TRBV6-1, the J call TRBJ1-5; perhaps TRBD1 as D (5 bases). CDR1 is MNHNS and CDR2 is SASEGT in the germline V gene. V was pared by 2 bases and J by 1 base, with 9 bases between. The CDR3 extends over 15 amino acids. CDR3 DNA sequence: TGTGCCAGCAGTGAATTCAGGGCGAGCAATCAGCCCCAGCATTTT. Its translation: CASSEFRASNQPQHF.

This chain uses TRBV27 with TRBJ2-5; TRBD1 matches at 7 bases. The CDR3 loop spans 13 amino acids. Unmatched junction bases numbered 4, after V lost 4 bases and J lost 5 bases. Per germline, CDR1 MNHEY and CDR2 SMNVEV (reference sequence). The CDR3 here is CASSWDRRETQYF. The DNA of the CDR3 is TGTGCCAGCAGTTGGGACAGACGGGAGACCCAGTACTTC.

The chain links TRBV24-1 to TRBJ2-1; D call uncertain. CDR1 is KGHDR, CDR2 SFDVKD, per germline. This CDR3 has 14 residues. V lost 1 base, J lost 7 bases, and 10 bases lay in between. The CDR3 loop reads CATSDFVDGNEQFF. The CDR3, as DNA: TGTGCCACCAGTGATTTCGTCGACGGGAATGAGCAGTTCTTC.

The chain employs TRBV10-3 and TRBJ2-2, with a weak D call TRBD2 (5 bases). V was clipped by 3 bases and J by 5 bases, with 16 bases between them. Germline lookup yields CDR1 ENHRY and CDR2 SYGVKD. The CDR3 consists of 16 residues. Written as DNA, the CDR3 is TGTGCCATCAGTGACCTGACGGCCAGAGGGACCGGGGAGCTGTTTTTT. Encoded protein: CAISDLTARGTGELFF.

The gene calls are TRBV2 and TRBJ1-5; weak D call: TRBD1 (6 bases). The CDR3 runs to 15 residues. Germline CDR1 reads SNHLY; CDR2 reads FYNNEI. Trimming cost V 6 bases and J 6 bases, with 18 bases left between them. In nucleotides, the CDR3 is TGTGCCAGCAGCTGGGACAACCGGGGGGCTCAGCCCCAGCATTTT. Protein: CASSWDNRGAQPQHF.